This T cell receptor (beta chain) originates from a study of cytomegalovirus exposure and HLA in healthy donors (TCRdb year 2017). For the wider study: According to an earlier analysis of several hundred of the donors, about 179 million T cells yielded roughly 110 million unique TCR beta sequences and around 280 Gb of sequence data. Typing coverage differed by locus: A, B, C, DRB1 and DQB1 were typed in about 620-630 donors, DQA1 in 522, DPA1 in approximately 600, and DPB1 in roughly 470. Donor age, sex, ethnicity and CMV serostatus were compiled alongside the repertoire data. A later analysis re-examined previously published TCR beta repertoires from just over 650 donors and added high-resolution HLA genotyping to investigate patterns of TCR occurrence. In addition to the first cohort of 500 to 850 subjects, a separate validation cohort of under 150 different subjects was used. About 280 gigabases of sequencing data and approximately 85 million unique TCR sequences were included in an early release covering roughly 600 HLA-typed donors. The genetic ancestry cluster associated with self-reported Caucasian donors included over 65% of the approximately 430 genotyped donors. In the later analysis, no new phenotypic data were used to find candidate immune exposures; instead, reliance was placed on TCR beta sequences and their occurrence across donors. The T cell repertoires of 666 subjects were profiled by immunosequencing and related to cytomegalovirus serostatus. Both class I and class II loci were covered by HLA typing, at four-digit resolution. An earlier analysis of some 500 of the donors applied high-throughput TCR beta sequencing to assess whether each TCR beta V gene segment acted as functional or pseudogenic. Roughly five DR-DQ haplotypes were handled as single units for association and clustering because linkage in the cohort was strong. The study combined high-throughput TCR immunosequencing, statistical association of individual TCRs with disease status, and machine learning to predict cytomegalovirus infection status. Across 300 to 400 genotyped donors of the cohort, an average of roughly 250,000 unique TCR beta nucleotide sequences per donor were sequenced, and roughly 20% of those sequences were non-productive. All discovery cohort repertoires had been generated on a single sequencing platform. The aim of the study was to test whether cataloging public T cell receptors could identify signatures of past pathogen exposure. Genome-wide SNP genotypes for about 60% of the roughly 670 donors were used in a later genetic analysis, which treated that subset as a discovery cohort.

Library preparation employed the immunoSEQ multiplex PCR assay. For the multiplex PCR, a mixture combining 60 forward primers for TCR Vbeta segments and 13 reverse primers for TCR Jbeta segments was used. The CDR3 region of rearranged TCR beta genes was amplified from genomic DNA by a multiplex PCR assay. On the Illumina HiSeq System, the amplified TCR beta libraries were sequenced as 87-base-pair reads. Processing in the source paper ran as follows. A later analysis counted about 80 million unique TCR beta chains across the 650 to 700 repertoires, and 9 million to 14 million of these chains were shared by at least two donors. Raw reads were error-corrected and collapsed into unique sequences by a nearest-neighbor algorithm in which closely related sequences were merged to remove PCR and sequencing errors. V, D and J gene segments were assigned by aligning CDR3 sequences to IMGT reference sequences. For a sequence to be retained, a match of at least six nucleotides to both a V gene segment and a J gene segment was required. Rearrangements were classified as productive when the CDR3 lacked stop codons and remained in frame with V and J, and all other rearrangements were classified as non-productive. Following IMGT convention, CDR3 was defined as the stretch from the second conserved V-encoded cysteine to the conserved J-encoded phenylalanine. Sequences without an unambiguous match to a single V gene segment were excluded from the earlier analysis of approximately 560 of the donors. In an earlier analysis of roughly 500 of the donors, V segments were called functional above 56.7% productive rearrangements and were called segregating when the between-donor standard deviation exceeded 5%. To diagnose cytomegalovirus status from the catalog of TCR beta chain sequences, a statistical classification framework was built. V and J gene assignment, in a later analysis, came from comparing TCR nucleotide sequences with IMGT/GENE-DB human TR gene sequences. Using the TCRdist pipeline, a later analysis assigned CDR3 sequences along with most-parsimonious VDJ recombination scenarios. In a later analysis, each TCR beta chain was defined by its CDR3 amino acid sequence together with its V-gene family, and reads lacking a unique V-gene family were excluded. A later analysis removed roughly 590 highly shared, low-generation-probability nucleotide sequences to deal with suspected cross-contamination and a sequencing artifact. In a later analysis, a clonal expansion index for each public chain was calculated from normalized within-repertoire ranks of inferred template counts. In a later analysis, generation probabilities were computed using a VDJ recombination model fitted to out-of-frame rearrangements, and the results were checked against IGoR. A later analysis scored TCR-TCR, TCR-HLA and TCR-CMV co-occurrence with hypergeometric tests, applying a repertoire-size bias correction to TCR pairs. In a later analysis, false discovery rates were estimated by permuting HLA or CMV assignments 20 times. In a later analysis, co-occurring TCRs were grouped using DBSCAN, with TCRdist sequence similarity added in when clustering inside HLA-allele-positive subsets. Co-occurrence clustering excluded repertoires with fewer than 30,000 or more than 120,000 public chains, plus five with anomalous nucleotide sharing. What TCRdb holds here is the immuneACCESS table cut down to in-frame rearrangements. Part of the clones is not present; checked against another copy, under half of the missing clones reflect an unresolved V gene, and the others are unexplained. The DNA gave D and trimming, while V, J and clone size come from that table. The sample yields under 150,000 clones; about 74% were counted once. The ten largest clones add up to over 0.9% of the sample.

Remarks on this clone: Its antigen is not yet known. Per-base quality was not reported, and no clone a single base away is much larger than it.

The cohort comprised approximately 700 healthy bone marrow donors. Cohort members were all nominally healthy when sampled, although unrecorded immune exposures were likely present. The donor tested CMV seronegative and was one of the 352 seronegative cohort members. Each donor provided a peripheral blood sample, and peripheral blood mononuclear cells were used for TCR beta sequencing. The Qiagen DNeasy Blood Extraction Kit was used to extract genomic DNA from the blood cell samples. CDR1 SQVTM and CDR2 ANQGSEA were looked up in the germline V gene. V sheds 0 bases and J sheds 2 bases, leaving 10 bases between their ends. The CDR3 covers 14 residues, taking in both the cysteine and the phenylalanine. Only CDR3 DNA remains: 42 bases, in frame from the first base. Results and caveats for the whole study, not just this receptor: Broadly in line with IMGT annotations, most TCR beta V segments showed up in productive rearrangements about 90% or about 30% of the time in an earlier analysis of about 500 of the donors. In this cohort, only TCR beta chains were sequenced, and detectable features were limited by the absence of alpha or paired-chain data. In vitro tests confirmed that a few of the cytomegalovirus-associated TCR beta chains recognize cytomegalovirus antigens. When HLA alleles, especially DR and DQ, strongly co-occurred, attributing TCR associations to individual alleles was difficult. At a false discovery rate of 0.05, a later analysis linked under 20,000 TCR beta sequences to specific HLA alleles. The study gave a list of 150 to 200 TCR beta chains associated with cytomegalovirus. Because HLA typing was missing for some donors at each locus, association tests included only the typed subset. It was suggested by the authors that the approach could potentially be generalized to other disease states and immunological phenotypes. Immune exposure information for the cohort was limited to CMV serostatus. In a later genetic analysis, fewer N-insertions in productive TCRs were reported among donors in an Asian-associated ancestry cluster than the approximately 710-donor mean. In a later analysis, TCR association rates were found to vary across HLA loci, with the most associated TCRs seen for DRB1 alleles and the fewest for HLA-C alleles. A further reported finding was that TCR beta sequences accurately predicted the HLA-A and HLA-B alleles for most subjects in the first cohort. Sequencing depth was assumed to be roughly uniform across donors in the presence/absence analyses, though that assumption may not hold. A group of highly shared sequence variants was considered likely to be a technical artifact of the sequencing pipeline. Most TCR sequences were seen in very few donors, while some public TCRs were found in many individuals. Most CMV-associated TCR beta chains appeared to be HLA-restricted in a later analysis, and the HLA associations seemed to be driven largely by CMV exposure. Correlated functional status among segregating V segments might reflect linkage disequilibrium, but an unknown experimental factor could not be ruled out. A later analysis reported that several top co-occurrence clusters appeared linked to parvovirus B19, influenza, CMV and Epstein-Barr virus. In a later analysis, HLA-associated TCR beta chains were found to be more clonally expanded and to have lower generation probabilities than equally common non-associated chains. Some IMGT-functional V segments, including TRBV6-2 and TRBV6-3, could not be distinguished by the 87-base-pair reads and were therefore excluded. Cytomegalovirus status was reported to be diagnosed by the classifier with high specificity and sensitivity in both the original and validation cohorts. An association between a missense DCLRE1C variant and V-gene and J-gene trimming of TCR beta chains was found in a later genetic analysis and replicated in an independent cohort. Because counts were too low, around 18 rarely observed V segments, including chromosome 9 orphons, were left out of the earlier analysis of roughly 600 of the donors.

Sequencing was carried out using PBMCs. The chain employs TRBV29-1 and TRBJ1-1; a tentative D match to TRBD1 spans 5 bases. The sequence was collected from a woman aged 55-75 years in good health and CMV-seronegative. CDR3 loop: CSVEDRGLNTEAFF. The nucleotide sequence is TGCAGCGTTGAAGATCGGGGACTAAACACTGAAGCTTTCTTT.